This passage covers 19 T cell receptor beta chains from one sample sequenced in a study of T-cell reconstitution after alpha-beta-depleted transplantation in children. During its preparation, the TCRbeta library received unique molecular identifiers. TCRdb passed the PCR reads through MiXCR, listing each CDR3 protein once. The sample includes 45,000 to 60,000 distinct CDR3 sequences, around 53% seen only once; the top ten take approximately 38%. Source: peripheral blood, taken before TCRalphabeta/CD19-depleted stem cell transplant. These receptors originate from a boy in the first two years of life with SCID, due to receive a stem cell transplant.

In this sample, this clonotype turned up many times. This chain joins TRBV7-9 and TRBJ2-3; 8 positions agree with TRBD1. Germline assignment: CDR1 SEHNR and CDR2 FQNEAQ (reference sequence). Germline trimming cut 4 bases from V and 4 bases from J; bases unmatched to any gene: 4. The CDR3 totals 14 residues. Here the CDR3 reads CASSSPGGPDTQYF. The DNA of the CDR3 is TGTGCCAGCAGCTCCCCAGGGGGCCCAGATACGCAGTATTTT.

This clonotype was seen many times. The chain employs TRBV6-5 and TRBJ2-7, with TRBD1 as a possible D gene (6 bases). The CDR3 runs 14 residues. Germline V CDR1 and CDR2: MNHEY, SVGAGI. With 8 bases removed from V and 5 bases from J, the gap between germline ends came to 19 bases. The CDR3 is CASPIDPGDNEQYF. In DNA form, the CDR3 reads TGTGCCAGCCCCATAGATCCAGGGGACAACGAGCAGTACTTC.

The rearrangement links TRBV18 to TRBJ2-6; no clear D. CDR3 length: 16 amino acids. The V end lost 2 bases, the J end lost 0 bases, and 8 bases lay between the germline ends. Germline V CDR1 and CDR2: KGHSH, LQKENI. This chain's CDR3 is CASSPGVGSGANVLTF. For the CDR3, the DNA is TGTGCCAGCTCACCAGGGGTCGGCTCTGGGGCCAACGTCCTGACTTTC.

This chain links TRBV28 with TRBJ2-2; 7 bases are shared with TRBD2. CDR3 size: 15 residues. With V trimmed by 3 bases and J by 3 bases, 4 bases remained unmatched. Germline V gene sequence: CDR1 MDHEN, CDR2 SYDVKM. CDR3 protein: CASSLGGLYTGELFF. The CDR3 DNA reads TGTGCCAGCAGTTTGGGGGGACTATACACCGGGGAGCTGTTTTTT. Full variable domain (remainder filled in from reference TRBV28 and TRBJ2-2): DVKVTQSSRYLVKRTGEKVFLECVQDMDHENMFWYRQDPGLGLRLIYFSYDVKMKEKGDIPEGYSVSREKKERFSLILESASTNQTSMYLCASSLGGLYTGELFFGEGSRLTVL.

The chain uses TRBV5-1 and TRBJ2-5; D unresolved. Germline CDR1 and CDR2: SGHRS and YFSETQ. This CDR3 contains 14 residues. The V and J ends lost 2 bases and 2 bases respectively, with 10 bases between them. CDR3 sequence: CASSLVGQQETQYF. CDR3 nucleotides: TGCGCCAGCAGCTTAGTTGGCCAACAAGAGACCCAGTACTTC.

This clonotype was picked up a small number of times. The chain links TRBV20-1 to TRBJ2-1, with TRBD2 as a possible D gene (6 bases). CDR3 length: 14 residues. CDR1 and CDR2 (germline): DFQATT, SNEGSKA (reference sequence). V lost 3 bases, J lost 7 bases, and 16 bases lay in between. Here the CDR3 reads CSARGTGDWNEQFF. The CDR3 DNA reads as TGCAGTGCTAGGGGAACGGGGGATTGGAATGAGCAGTTCTTC.

The chain recombines TRBV19 with TRBJ2-1; D not certain. The CDR3 length is 13 residues. Deletions cut 1 base from V and 2 bases from J, with 3 bases between. In germline, CDR1 is LNHDA, CDR2 SQIVND (reference sequence). The CDR3 DNA follows: TGTGCCAGTAGTATAGGGACCTACAATGAGCAGTTCTTC. The encoded protein is CASSIGTYNEQFF.

This clonotype appeared a few times. The chain employs TRBV6-1 and TRBJ1-4, with 11 bases identical to TRBD1. This CDR3 is built from 14 residues. Trimming cost V 5 bases and J 7 bases; bases outside gene matches: 3. The germline V gene encodes CDR1 MNHNS and CDR2 SASEGT. The CDR3 sequence is CASSPGTGGEKLFF. The CDR3 bases are TGTGCCAGCAGTCCCGGGACAGGGGGTGAAAAACTGTTTTTT.

The chain combines TRBV4-1 with TRBJ2-5; D unresolved. CDR3 length: 13 amino acids. V shed 0 bases and J shed 5 bases, with 7 bases lying between them. CDR1 is MGHRA and CDR2 is YSYEKL in the germline V gene. The CDR3 nucleotides are TGCGCCAGCAGCCAAGATTTGTGGGAGACCCAGTACTTC. Translating it yields CASSQDLWETQYF.

The chain links TRBV4-3 to TRBJ1-1, with D uncertain. V lost 0 bases to trimming and J lost 0 bases, with 14 bases between them. This CDR3 is built from 17 residues. Germline V gene lookup returns CDR1 LGHNA and CDR2 YSLEER. CDR3 sequence reads: CASSQEKRRFMNTEAFF. The CDR3 nucleotides read TGCGCCAGCAGCCAAGAAAAGAGGAGATTCATGAACACTGAAGCTTTCTTT.

The chain joins TRBV4-1 to TRBJ2-1; 8 nucleotides agree with TRBD2. The CDR3 loop spans 14 amino acids. Germline-derived CDR1 and CDR2 are MGHRA and YSYEKL. After removal of 0 bases from V and 8 bases from J, the junction contained 3 bases not matched to a gene. CDR3 nucleotide sequence: TGCGCCAGCAGCCAAGAAGCGGGAGCAGATGAGCAGTTCTTC. Translating it yields CASSQEAGADEQFF.

The chain couples TRBV27 to TRBJ1-4; 7 positions match TRBD1. This CDR3 is 16 amino acids long. Germline V gene lookup returns CDR1 MNHEY and CDR2 SMNVEV (reference sequence). V dropped 3 bases and J dropped 8; count of bases not matched to a gene: 12. The CDR3 DNA reads TGTGCCAGCAGTTTGAGAAGGACGGACAGGCGCGAAAAACTGTTTTTT. It yields the protein CASSLRRTDRREKLFF.

This clonotype came up a few times. The V call is TRBV7-2, the J call TRBJ2-7; tentatively, D is TRBD2 (7 bases). Per germline, CDR1 SGHTA and CDR2 FQGNSA. The ends were cut back, 8 bases at V and 7 bases at J, with 18 bases in the middle. The CDR3 runs to 13 residues. The CDR3 DNA reads as TGTGCCAGCGGGAGGGGGACGGTGGGGGAGCAGTACTTC. Translation gives CASGRGTVGEQYF.

This CDR3 reads CASESGVITDTQYF. DNA for the CDR3: TGCGCCAGCGAGTCAGGGGTAATTACAGATACGCAGTATTTT. This chain links TRBV5-1 with TRBJ2-3; D is perhaps TRBD1 (6 bases). Trimming removed 7 bases at V and 3 bases at J, with 15 bases between. The CDR3 is 14 residues long. Per the germline V gene, CDR1 is SGHRS and CDR2 is YFSETQ.

This clonotype was picked up a small number of times. The rearrangement links TRBV4-3 to TRBJ2-7; D gene unclear. The V gene lost 0 bases and the J gene lost 6 bases, with 15 bases spanning the gap. Germline V lookup: CDR1 LGHNA, CDR2 YSLEER. This CDR3 region has 15 residues. The CDR3 protein is CASSQEVISTGEQYF. CDR3 bases: TGCGCCAGCAGCCAAGAAGTCATATCGACGGGCGAGCAGTACTTC.

The chain couples TRBV5-1 to TRBJ2-7, with a tentative D call TRBD1 (5 bases). CDR3 length: 13 amino acids. Trimming left V 1 base short and J 5 bases short, with 10 bases between. Germline CDR1 SGHRS, CDR2 YFSETQ. For the CDR3, the DNA is TGCGCCAGCAGCTTGCTACAGGACCACGAGCAGTACTTC. Its protein product is CASSLLQDHEQYF. Complete variable domain (other parts from reference TRBV5-1 and TRBJ2-7): KAGVTQTPRYLIKTRGQQVTLSCSPISGHRSVSWYQQTPGQGLQFLFEYFSETQRNKGNFPGRFSGRQFSNSRSEMNVSTLELGDSALYLCASSLLQDHEQYFGPGTRLTVT.

The J gene is TRBJ2-1, the V gene TRBV12-3 or TRBV12-4; perhaps D is TRBD1 or TRBD2 (5 bases each). This CDR3 spans 17 amino acids. Trimming removed 0 bases at V and 8 bases at J, with 20 bases between. The CDR3 here is CASSLAPGAGPVDEQFF. In nucleotides, the CDR3 is TGTGCCAGCAGTTTAGCGCCCGGGGCAGGGCCTGTCGATGAGCAGTTCTTC.

The chain combines TRBV18 with TRBJ2-1; no reliable D call. Germline-derived CDR1 and CDR2 are KGHSH and LQKENI. V dropped 6 bases and J dropped 0 bases, with 12 bases sitting between them. CDR3 size: 15 residues. CDR3 protein: CASSPYQSSYNEQFF. The CDR3 region has the DNA TGTGCCAGCTCTCCCTACCAGAGCTCCTACAATGAGCAGTTCTTC. The variable domain in full, with the rest retrieved from reference TRBV18 and TRBJ2-1, is NAGVMQNPRHLVRRRGQEARLRCSPMKGHSHVYWYRQLPEEGLKFMVYLQKENIIDESGMPKERFSAEFPKEGPSILRIQQVVRGDSAAYFCASSPYQSSYNEQFFGPGTRLTVL.

This chain links TRBV12-3 or TRBV12-4 with TRBJ1-4; 9 bases are shared with TRBD1. The CDR3 has 14 residues. Germline trimming cut 4 bases from V and 8 bases from J; bases unmatched to any gene: 5. The CDR3 spells CASSSQGAGEKLFF. DNA of the CDR3: TGTGCCAGCAGTTCACAGGGGGCTGGAGAAAAACTGTTTTTT.